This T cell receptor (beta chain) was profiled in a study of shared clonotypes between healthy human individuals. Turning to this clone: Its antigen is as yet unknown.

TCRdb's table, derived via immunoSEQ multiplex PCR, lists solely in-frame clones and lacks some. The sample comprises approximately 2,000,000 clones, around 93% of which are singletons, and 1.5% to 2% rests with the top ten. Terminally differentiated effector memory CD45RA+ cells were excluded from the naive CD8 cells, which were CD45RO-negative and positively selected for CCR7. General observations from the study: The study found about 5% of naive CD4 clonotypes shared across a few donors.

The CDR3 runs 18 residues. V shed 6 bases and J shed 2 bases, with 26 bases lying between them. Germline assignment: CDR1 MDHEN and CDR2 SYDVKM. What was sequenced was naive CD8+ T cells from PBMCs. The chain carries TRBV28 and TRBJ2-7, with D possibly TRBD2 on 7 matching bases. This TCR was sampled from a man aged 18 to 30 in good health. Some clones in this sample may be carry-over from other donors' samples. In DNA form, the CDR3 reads TGTGCCAGCAGCCCTCACAGGGATGGTGAGCGGGGCCCCTACGAGCAGTACTTC. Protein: CASSPHRDGERGPYEQYF.